This T cell receptor (beta chain) was captured in a study of cytomegalovirus exposure and HLA in healthy donors. The V end was cut by 9 bases, the J end by 5 bases, with 13 bases between. The CDR3 has 12 amino acids. Germline CDR1 is SNHLY and CDR2 is FYNNEI. Repertoires were generated with immunoSEQ multiplex PCR, while TCRdb's copy carries only in-frame clones and drops some. The sample includes 100,000 to 150,000 clones, 88% of them seen just once. Whole-study results and caveats: Specificity of a few CMV-associated chains for CMV antigens was verified in vitro. TCR beta chains numbering some 160 were designated cytomegalovirus-associated. Within the 130 or so validation repertoires, first-cohort TCR clusters tended to co-occur, according to a later analysis.

This clone was recorded once. Its antigen remains unknown. The source is a young man in good health and CMV-seronegative. The V call is TRBV2, the J call TRBJ2-5, with D possibly matching TRBD2 (5 bases). The sequenced sample consisted of PBMCs. The CDR3 loop reads CASEGIGETQYF. The CDR3 DNA reads as TGTGCCAGTGAGGGAATAGGGGAGACCCAGTACTTC.